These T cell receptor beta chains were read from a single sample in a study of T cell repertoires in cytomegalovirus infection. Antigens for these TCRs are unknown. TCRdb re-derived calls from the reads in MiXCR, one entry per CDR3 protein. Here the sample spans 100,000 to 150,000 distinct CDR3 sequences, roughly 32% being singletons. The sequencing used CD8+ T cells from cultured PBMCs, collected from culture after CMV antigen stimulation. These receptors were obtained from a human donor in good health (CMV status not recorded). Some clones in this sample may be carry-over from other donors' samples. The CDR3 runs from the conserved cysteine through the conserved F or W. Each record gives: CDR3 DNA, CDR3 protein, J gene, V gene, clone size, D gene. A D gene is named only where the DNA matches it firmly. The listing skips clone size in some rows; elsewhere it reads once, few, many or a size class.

TGTGCCAGCAGTTACGAGAGAGGGGTCGGGAACAATCAGCCCCAGCATTTT | CASSYERGVGNNQPQHF | TRBJ1-5 | TRBV6-2/TRBV6-3 | - | -
TGTGCCAGCAGTTCGTCGGGACATTCTTTCTACGAGCAGTACTTC | CASSSSGHSFYEQYF | TRBJ2-7 | TRBV27 | - | -
TGTGCCAGCAGCTCCCGGACTAGCGGGGGCCCCCAAGATACGCAGTATTTT | CASSSRTSGGPQDTQYF | TRBJ2-3 | TRBV7-9 | - | TRBD2
TGTGCCAGCAGCGCATATACCGCCCCTTTAGCTTTCTTT | CASSAYTAPLAFF | TRBJ1-1 | TRBV7-2 | many | -
TGTGCCAGCAGCTTGACAGGTAGCACAGATACGCAGTATTTT | CASSLTGSTDTQYF | TRBJ2-3 | TRBV7-3 | many | -
TGTGCCAGTAGTAAAGGGTTTGGGACCACAACGTCCGGGGAGCTGTTTTTT | CASSKGFGTTTSGELFF | TRBJ2-2 | TRBV19 | few | -
TGTGCCAGCAGCTTAGGGGTTCGGACAGGGGCAACTAATGAAAAACTGTTTTTT | CASSLGVRTGATNEKLFF | TRBJ1-4 | TRBV7-6 | many | TRBD1
TGTGCCAGCAGGCAGACAGGGGTCAGCATGAACACTGAAGCTTTCTTT | CASRQTGVSMNTEAFF | TRBJ1-1 | TRBV6-2/TRBV6-3 | few | TRBD1
TGTGCCAGCAGCTTGGAGCAGGGCTATCCCACCACAGATACGCAGTATTTT | CASSLEQGYPTTDTQYF | TRBJ2-3 | TRBV5-4 | - | -
TGTGCCAGCAGTGGCCCAGGGGGTAGCAATCAGCCCCAGCATTTT | CASSGPGGSNQPQHF | TRBJ1-5 | TRBV6-1 | - | TRBD1
TGTGCCAGCTCACCACCGGCCAGGGGGTCGGAGACCCAGTACTTC | CASSPPARGSETQYF | TRBJ2-5 | TRBV18 | few | TRBD1
TGCAGTGCTAGATGGCGCGAAGTGGAAGCTTTCTTT | CSARWREVEAFF | TRBJ1-1 | TRBV20-1 | - | -
TGTGCCAGCAGCCCAGACAGGGGAGCTGGAAACACCATATATTTT | CASSPDRGAGNTIYF | TRBJ1-3 | TRBV7-2 | - | TRBD1
TGTGCCAGCAGCGGTACGGGACAGCAACCCGGGGATAACTATGGCTACACCTTC | CASSGTGQQPGDNYGYTF | TRBJ1-2 | TRBV7-9 | - | TRBD1
TGTGCCAGCAGCTTTGTAGCGGGGGAGGAGACCCAGTACTTC | CASSFVAGEETQYF | TRBJ2-5 | TRBV6-6 | - | TRBD2
TGTGCCAGCAGTTTATCAGGACAGGGGGCTTCCTACGAGCAGTACTTC | CASSLSGQGASYEQYF | TRBJ2-7 | TRBV27 | - | TRBD1
TGTGCCAGCAGTCGTGACAGTCCGAACACCGGGGAGCTGTTTTTT | CASSRDSPNTGELFF | TRBJ2-2 | TRBV12-3/TRBV12-4 | - | -
TGTGCCAGCAGCACCGTCAGAGGGCTTGGGACTGAAGCTTTCTTT | CASSTVRGLGTEAFF | TRBJ1-1 | TRBV7-6 | - | -
TGTGCCAGCAGTTACTCGAGTGGGGCCTACGAGCAGTACTTC | CASSYSSGAYEQYF | TRBJ2-7 | TRBV6-6 | many | -
TGTGCCAGCAGTCCAGGGAGTCGGGGCTACAATGAGCAGTTCTTC | CASSPGSRGYNEQFF | TRBJ2-1 | TRBV28 | - | -
TGTGCCACCAGCAGAGAAATATTCGGGGGGCCTCAGCCCCAGCATTTT | CATSREIFGGPQPQHF | TRBJ1-5 | TRBV15 | - | -
TGTGCCAGCAGCACCCTAGACAAGGACTATGGCTACACCTTC | CASSTLDKDYGYTF | TRBJ1-2 | TRBV7-3 | - | -
TGTGCCAGCAGCATTGGGGACGGAGGGAATTCACCCCTCCACTTT | CASSIGDGGNSPLHF | TRBJ1-6 | TRBV7-3 | many | -
TGTGCCAGCAGTTTATTGGCAGGTTATCAGCCCCAGCATTTT | CASSLLAGYQPQHF | TRBJ1-5 | TRBV27 | - | -
TGTGCCAGCAGCCGATATCTGACTAGCGGAAACCGAGCAGATACGCAGTATTTT | CASSRYLTSGNRADTQYF | TRBJ2-3 | TRBV7-2 | many | TRBD2
TGTGCCAGCAGCCCTGGGGCAGGGGAAGTAGGATCACCCCTCCACTTT | CASSPGAGEVGSPLHF | TRBJ1-6 | TRBV7-4 | - | -
TGTGCCAGCAGCATCCCGGACGGAAACCTATCAGATACGCAGTATTTT | CASSIPDGNLSDTQYF | TRBJ2-3 | TRBV5-6 | - | -
TGTGCCACTACAGCCTATTCCTTTTCTAGAAACACTGAAGCTTTCTTT | CATTAYSFSRNTEAFF | TRBJ1-1 | TRBV19 | - | -
TGTGCCAGCATTCCGGACGGGAATTCACCCCTCCACTTT | CASIPDGNSPLHF | TRBJ1-6 | TRBV2 | many | -
TGTGCCACTCAACAAAGATGGAATGAAAAACTGTTTTTT | CATQQRWNEKLFF | TRBJ1-4 | TRBV24-1 | - | -
TGTGCCAGCAGTGATCGGGGAATGGGGCCCCAGCATTTT | CASSDRGMGPQHF | TRBJ1-5 | TRBV6-1 | - | -
TGTGCCAGCAGTCCTGCATGGGGGGGTGGCACAGATACGCAGTATTTT | CASSPAWGGGTDTQYF | TRBJ2-3 | TRBV28 | many | TRBD2
TGTGCCAGCAGGTTCCAGGGGGGAGCTAATGAAAAACTGTTTTTT | CASRFQGGANEKLFF | TRBJ1-4 | TRBV7-9 | many | TRBD1
TGTGCCAGCAGTTACTCCGGGGGCCTCTACGAGCAGTACTTC | CASSYSGGLYEQYF | TRBJ2-7 | TRBV6-6 | - | -